This is a list of T cell receptor beta chains from one sample in a study of chemoradiotherapy in HPV16-positive cancers. Produced via immunoSEQ multiplex PCR; TCRdb's table is partial and in-frame only. Among 25,000 to 30,000 clones listed, over 90% were seen once. Sequenced material: blood, taken from a patient who underwent chemoradiotherapy. The receptor set was obtained from a human donor with HPV-associated anogenital cancer. The CDR3 runs from the conserved cysteine through the conserved F or W. The D gene is left open where the match is weak. Only some rows state a clone size, as once, few, many or a class for expanded clones.

>14|.|.|TRBJ1-1|TRBV5-6
TGTGCCAGCGGGTACCCCATTGGGAACACTGAAGCTTTCTTT
CASGYPIGNTEAFF
>15|TRBD1|few|TRBJ2-2|TRBV7-9
TGTGCCAGCAGCAACACAGGGACAGGGGACGGGGAGCTGTTTTTT
CASSNTGTGDGELFF
>15|.|.|TRBJ1-2|TRBV7-3
TGTGCCAGCAGCTTAATGGGGCAGAACTATGATGGCTACACCTTC
CASSLMGQNYDGYTF
>16|.|.|TRBJ1-1|TRBV23-1
TGCGCCAGCAGTCGAGGAGAAAGAGATCAGAACACTGAAGCTTTCTTT
CASSRGERDQNTEAFF
>14|.|once|TRBJ2-7|TRBV5-1
TGCGCCAGCAGATTGCAGACCAGCTCCTACGAGCAGTACTTC
CASRLQTSSYEQYF
>14|.|.|TRBJ1-5|TRBV27
TGTGCCAGCAGTTTCTGGGGGAACAATCAGCCCCAGCATTTT
CASSFWGNNQPQHF
>12|.|.|TRBJ1-1|TRBV11-2
TGTGCCAGCAGCCCCCAGCGGGAAGAAGCTTTCTTT
CASSPQREEAFF
>16|TRBD1|.|TRBJ1-2|TRBV5-1
TGCGCCAGCAGCGGTAGGACAGGGGGTACTGACTATGGCTACACCTTC
CASSGRTGGTDYGYTF
>13|TRBD1|.|TRBJ1-1|TRBV5-1
TGCGCCAGCTACGACAGGGTTGGCACTGAAGCTTTCTTT
CASYDRVGTEAFF
>14|.|.|TRBJ2-7|TRBV27
TGTGCCAGCAGCCCCCTAGGGGCTTCCTACGAGCAGTACTTC
CASSPLGASYEQYF
>13|.|.|TRBJ1-1|TRBV5-6
TGTGCCAGCAGCTTGGTAGCGAACACTGAAGCTTTCTTT
CASSLVANTEAFF
>14|.|once|TRBJ1-1|TRBV28
TGTGCCAGCAGTTTATTGAGGGGTAGAACTGAAGCTTTCTTT
CASSLLRGRTEAFF
>14|.|.|TRBJ1-2|TRBV5-1
TGCGCCAGCAGCTTAGACAGGACTCTAGGGGGCTACACCTTC
CASSLDRTLGGYTF
>16|TRBD1|once|TRBJ1-3|TRBV19
TGTGCCAGTAGTCTAACCTCAGGGGGCTCTGGAAACACCATATATTTT
CASSLTSGGSGNTIYF
>18|TRBD1|.|TRBJ2-2|TRBV25-1
TGTGCCAGCAGTGGTCCCCGCGACAGGGGGCCTGTCACCGGGGAGCTGTTTTTT
CASSGPRDRGPVTGELFF
>12|.|.|TRBJ2-7|TRBV5-4
TGTGCCAGCAGCTTGGATGCTGCCGAGCAGTACTTC
CASSLDAAEQYF
>16|.|.|TRBJ2-3|TRBV18
TGTGCCAGCTCACCCCGCGCCGGGACCGGCACAGATACGCAGTATTTT
CASSPRAGTGTDTQYF
>14|.|.|TRBJ2-3|TRBV5-1
TGCGCCAGCAGCCTTGGGGGGAGCACAGATACGCAGTATTTT
CASSLGGSTDTQYF
>16|TRBD2|.|TRBJ2-3|TRBV28
TGTGCCAGCAGTTTAAAGGCGGGAGGGGGCACAGATACGCAGTATTTT
CASSLKAGGGTDTQYF
>15|TRBD2|once|TRBJ2-1|TRBV7-3
TGTGCCAGCAGCTTAGCGGGGGGGCTCTACAATGAGCAGTTCTTC
CASSLAGGLYNEQFF
>14|.|.|TRBJ2-3|TRBV7-9
TGTGCCAGCAGCTTAAGCGGGCTGACAGATACGCAGTATTTT
CASSLSGLTDTQYF
>15|.|.|TRBJ1-1|TRBV5-5
TGTGCCAGCAGCCTCACAGGAGACATGAACACTGAAGCTTTCTTT
CASSLTGDMNTEAFF
>13|.|few|TRBJ2-7|TRBV2
TGTGCCAGCAGTGACGCTAGAGGATACGAGCAGTACTTC
CASSDARGYEQYF
>14|.|.|TRBJ2-7|TRBV19
TGTGCCAGTAGTATCTCCGGAGCCGCCTACGAGCAGTACTTC
CASSISGAAYEQYF
>15|.|once|TRBJ1-2|TRBV28
TGTGCCAGCAGTCTACACGACCCAGGGGCCTATGGCTACACCTTC
CASSLHDPGAYGYTF
>12|.|.|TRBJ1-1|TRBV10-3
TGTGCCATCAGTGCTAAGGGCCGGAGGTCTTTCTTT
CAISAKGRRSFF
>14|TRBD2|.|TRBJ2-7|TRBV5-6
TGTGCCAGCAGCCTTAGCGGGAGCTTCTACGAGCAGTACTTC
CASSLSGSFYEQYF
>17|.|.|TRBJ1-2|TRBV4-1
TGCGCCAGCAGCCAAGATTCCCTGGGTTTGGCAAACTATGGCTACACCTTC
CASSQDSLGLANYGYTF
>12|.|.|TRBJ1-2|TRBV28
TGTGCCAGCAACAGGGAGGACTATGGCTACACCTTC
CASNREDYGYTF
>12|.|few|TRBJ2-2|TRBV19
TGTGCCACCCTCGGGGCCATCGGGGAGCTGTTTTTT
CATLGAIGELFF
>16|.|.|TRBJ2-7|TRBV4-3
TGCGCCAGCAGCCAAGAGTGGCGGTCTCGGTCCTACGAGCAGTACTTC
CASSQEWRSRSYEQYF
>13|.|.|TRBJ2-7|TRBV4-3
TGCGCCAGCAGCCAAATGAGGGTTGGGGAGCAGTACTTC
CASSQMRVGEQYF
>14|TRBD2|.|TRBJ2-1|TRBV5-4
TGTGCCAGCAGCTACAGCGGGGGGGCCGGTGAGCAGTTCTTC
CASSYSGGAGEQFF
>12|.|once|TRBJ2-1|TRBV7-3
TGTGCCAGCAGCGCAAGCGGGAATGAGCAGTTCTTC
CASSASGNEQFF
>13|.|.|TRBJ1-1|TRBV7-3
TGTGCCAGCAGCGAGGGACCGAACACTGAAGCTTTCTTT
CASSEGPNTEAFF
>12|.|.|TRBJ2-3|TRBV5-1
TGCGCCAGCAGCTTGTCTACAGATACGCAGTATTTT
CASSLSTDTQYF
>16|.|.|TRBJ2-6|TRBV7-8
TGTGCCAGCAGCCTAACAGCATCCTCTGGGGCCAACGTCCTGACTTTC
CASSLTASSGANVLTF
>13|.|.|TRBJ2-7|TRBV6-1
TGTGCCAGCAGTGTTGACAGACCCTACGAGCAGTACTTC
CASSVDRPYEQYF
>16|.|.|TRBJ1-1|TRBV28
TGTGCCAGCAGTGAATCGGCAGGGGCAAAGGTCACTGAAGCTTTCTTT
CASSESAGAKVTEAFF
>13|.|.|TRBJ1-6|TRBV6-1
TGTGCCAGCTGTTTAGACTGGGATTCACCCCTCCACTTT
CASCLDWDSPLHF